This is a list of T cell receptor beta chains from one sample in a study of cytomegalovirus exposure and HLA in healthy donors. Repertoires were generated with immunoSEQ multiplex PCR, while TCRdb's copy carries only in-frame clones and drops some. This table holds tens of thousands of clones, 86% found once. The sample taken for sequencing was PBMCs. These receptor sequences come from a woman aged 35 to 49 in good health and CMV-seropositive. Each CDR3 is given with its conserved first and last residue. Fields, in order: V gene, D gene, J gene, clone size, CDR3 DNA, CDR3 protein. D genes are given only for firm matches. Rows may omit the clone size; those that give it use once, few, many or a size class.

TRBV10-3,-,TRBJ2-7,-,TGTGCCATCAGAAAGGACAGTTCCTACGAGCAGTACTTC,CAIRKDSSYEQYF
TRBV7-2,TRBD2,TRBJ2-1,-,TGTGCCAGCAGCTTAGCGGGACTAGCCTACAATGAGCAGTTCTTC,CASSLAGLAYNEQFF
TRBV18,TRBD2,TRBJ2-7,-,TGTGCCAGCTCACCACGTCTAGCGGGGGGTTCCTACGAGCAGTACTTC,CASSPRLAGGSYEQYF
TRBV14,-,TRBJ1-5,-,TGTGCCAGCAGCAGGGGGGGACAGCCCCAGCATTTT,CASSRGGQPQHF
TRBV30,-,TRBJ2-7,-,TGTGCCTGGAGTGCCCCGGGAATCTACGAGCAGTACTTC,CAWSAPGIYEQYF
TRBV5-6,-,TRBJ1-3,-,TGTGCCAGCAGCTTCCCAGGGTCTGGAAACACCATATATTTT,CASSFPGSGNTIYF
TRBV6-1,TRBD1,TRBJ1-1,-,TGTGCCAGCAGCGGCAGGGGGCCCGACACTGAAGCTTTCTTT,CASSGRGPDTEAFF
TRBV10-3,TRBD1,TRBJ1-2,-,TGTGCCACGTCAGGCCAGGGGGCGGCTTTGAGTGGCCACACCTTC,CATSGQGAALSGHTF
TRBV2,-,TRBJ1-4,few,TGTGCCAGCAGTGTGGGCCTATCTTCAACTAATGAAAAACTGTTTTTT,CASSVGLSSTNEKLFF
TRBV7-2,-,TRBJ2-5,-,TGTGCCAGCAATCAGGGGACCCAAGAGACCCAGTACTTC,CASNQGTQETQYF
TRBV2,-,TRBJ1-5,-,TGTGCCAGCACCGTGACAGGAAATAGCAATCAGCCCCAGCATTTT,CASTVTGNSNQPQHF
TRBV9,-,TRBJ2-3,-,TGTGCCAGCAGCGTAGCTGTGTGGGGCCTGCCAGATACGCAGTATTTT,CASSVAVWGLPDTQYF
TRBV4-3,TRBD2,TRBJ2-3,-,TGCGCCAGCAGCCAAGACAGGGAGGGAGATACGCAGTATTTT,CASSQDREGDTQYF
TRBV7-2,TRBD1,TRBJ1-5,-,TGTGCCAGCAGCCTCGACAGGGGTCAGCCCCAGCATTTT,CASSLDRGQPQHF
TRBV28,TRBD1,TRBJ1-1,-,TGTGCCAGCAGCGGAAGGACAGGGGTGACCACTGAAGCTTTCTTT,CASSGRTGVTTEAFF
TRBV6-1,-,TRBJ1-1,-,TGTGCCAGCAGTGAAGCGAGGGCGGACACTGAAGCTTTCTTT,CASSEARADTEAFF
TRBV11-2,-,TRBJ2-3,-,TGTGCCAGCAGCTTAGGGCAAAATACGCAGTATTTT,CASSLGQNTQYF